Listed below are T cell receptor beta chains from one sample, sequenced in a study of control samples from healthy donors and cancer patients. TCRdb's copy holds only in-frame clones and misses some; the assay was immunoSEQ multiplex PCR. This sample carries about 150,000 clones, about 94% of them seen once, and the ten largest clones take approximately 5.5%. The source material was blood. The receptors stem from a middle-aged man in good health. Both conserved end residues are part of each CDR3. Fields, in order: D gene, J gene, V gene, clone size, CDR3 protein, CDR3 DNA. A D gene is named only where the DNA matches it firmly. The size entry is marked missing in some rows and otherwise reads once, few, many or a size class.

D: NA; J: TRBJ1-4; V: TRBV19; size: NA; CDR3: CASWGPAPGKLFF; DNA: TGTGCCAGTTGGGGGCCCGCGCCTGGAAAACTGTTTTTT
D: NA; J: TRBJ1-2; V: TRBV5-1; size: NA; CDR3: CASSEAANYGYTF; DNA: TGCGCCAGCAGCGAGGCGGCCAACTATGGCTACACCTTC
D: TRBD1; J: TRBJ1-2; V: TRBV2; size: once; CDR3: CARLKTGAGGYTF; DNA: TGTGCCAGACTTAAGACAGGGGCCGGCGGCTACACCTTC
D: NA; J: TRBJ2-2; V: TRBV19; size: NA; CDR3: CASSMARSGLNTGELFF; DNA: TGTGCCAGTAGTATGGCTCGGAGCGGTTTGAACACCGGGGAGCTGTTTTTT
D: NA; J: TRBJ2-1; V: TRBV5-1; size: NA; CDR3: CASSLEGNEQFF; DNA: TGCGCCAGCAGCTTGGAGGGGAATGAGCAGTTCTTC
D: NA; J: TRBJ1-5; V: TRBV10-1; size: NA; CDR3: CASSCRLGGSNQPQHF; DNA: TGCGCCAGCTCCTGTAGGTTAGGGGGATCCAATCAGCCCCAGCATTTT
D: NA; J: TRBJ1-1; V: TRBV23-1; size: NA; CDR3: CASPGGGYTEAFF; DNA: TGCGCCAGCCCGGGCGGGGGTTACACTGAAGCTTTCTTT
D: TRBD1; J: TRBJ1-3; V: TRBV3-1/TRBV3-2; size: NA; CDR3: CASSQAHTGANTIYF; DNA: TGTGCCAGCAGCCAAGCCCATACAGGGGCAAACACCATATATTTT
D: TRBD1; J: TRBJ1-1; V: TRBV5-4; size: NA; CDR3: CASSLWTGGRVNTEAFF; DNA: TGTGCCAGCAGCTTGTGGACAGGGGGGAGAGTGAACACTGAAGCTTTCTTT
D: TRBD2; J: TRBJ2-3; V: TRBV5-1; size: NA; CDR3: CASSLGTSGGTDTQYF; DNA: TGCGCCAGCAGCTTGGGGACTAGCGGGGGAACAGATACGCAGTATTTT
D: TRBD1; J: TRBJ2-7; V: TRBV6-6; size: NA; CDR3: CASRMGQGAYEQYF; DNA: TGTGCCAGCAGGATGGGACAGGGGGCGTACGAGCAGTACTTC
D: NA; J: TRBJ2-3; V: TRBV19; size: NA; CDR3: CATKGGDTQYF; DNA: TGTGCCACCAAAGGGGGGGATACGCAGTATTTT
D: TRBD1; J: TRBJ2-1; V: TRBV5-1; size: NA; CDR3: CASSSTGGYNEQFF; DNA: TGCGCCAGCAGCTCGACAGGGGGCTACAATGAGCAGTTCTTC
D: NA; J: TRBJ2-2; V: TRBV15; size: NA; CDR3: CATSRDWGTGELFF; DNA: TGTGCCACCAGCAGAGATTGGGGCACCGGGGAGCTGTTTTTT
D: NA; J: TRBJ2-1; V: TRBV7-8; size: NA; CDR3: CASSRRGETYNEQFF; DNA: TGTGCCAGCAGCCGCCGCGGGGAGACCTACAATGAGCAGTTCTTC
D: TRBD1; J: TRBJ1-3; V: TRBV5-6; size: NA; CDR3: CASSWGQGRNTIYF; DNA: TGTGCCAGCAGCTGGGGACAGGGGAGAAACACCATATATTTT
D: NA; J: TRBJ2-7; V: TRBV9; size: NA; CDR3: CASSVGTAPYEQYF; DNA: TGTGCCAGCAGCGTAGGGACAGCTCCCTACGAGCAGTACTTC
D: NA; J: TRBJ1-3; V: TRBV29-1; size: NA; CDR3: CSVEAGNTIYF; DNA: TGCAGCGTTGAAGCCGGAAACACCATATATTTT
D: NA; J: TRBJ2-3; V: TRBV19; size: NA; CDR3: CASKDAGSTTDTQYF; DNA: TGTGCCAGTAAGGATGCGGGTTCCACCACAGATACGCAGTATTTT
D: NA; J: TRBJ2-2; V: TRBV24-1; size: NA; CDR3: CATSARNGELFF; DNA: TGTGCCACCAGTGCCCGGAACGGGGAGCTGTTTTTT
D: NA; J: TRBJ2-1; V: TRBV6-1; size: NA; CDR3: CASSDLGSSYNEQFF; DNA: TGTGCCAGCAGTGACCTAGGTAGCTCCTACAATGAGCAGTTCTTC
D: TRBD1; J: TRBJ1-2; V: TRBV14; size: NA; CDR3: CASRPSGTGGRGYTF; DNA: TGTGCCAGCAGGCCGTCCGGGACAGGGGGCCGAGGCTACACCTTC
D: NA; J: TRBJ2-7; V: TRBV7-9; size: NA; CDR3: CASSSDKYEQYF; DNA: TGTGCCAGCAGCTCCGACAAATACGAGCAGTACTTC
D: NA; J: TRBJ1-2; V: TRBV6-2/TRBV6-3; size: NA; CDR3: CASSHMTGPEGYTF; DNA: TGTGCCAGCAGCCACATGACAGGCCCGGAGGGCTACACCTTC
D: TRBD1; J: TRBJ1-1; V: TRBV7-6; size: NA; CDR3: CASSKNRGQATEAFF; DNA: TGTGCCAGCAGCAAAAACAGGGGGCAGGCCACTGAAGCTTTCTTT
D: TRBD1; J: TRBJ2-7; V: TRBV6-5; size: NA; CDR3: CASSHGTGYEQYF; DNA: TGTGCCAGCAGTCATGGGACAGGCTACGAGCAGTACTTC
D: NA; J: TRBJ1-1; V: TRBV6-5; size: NA; CDR3: CASSISDEAFF; DNA: TGTGCCAGCAGTATCTCCGACGAAGCTTTCTTT
D: NA; J: TRBJ1-4; V: TRBV4-3; size: NA; CDR3: CASSQGLGQKLFF; DNA: TGCGCCAGCAGCCAAGGTCTGGGGCAAAAACTGTTTTTT
D: TRBD1; J: TRBJ1-2; V: TRBV9; size: NA; CDR3: CASSKTGDRGYTF; DNA: TGTGCCAGCAGCAAAACAGGGGATAGAGGCTACACCTTC
D: NA; J: TRBJ1-1; V: TRBV19; size: NA; CDR3: CASSGSQNTEAFF; DNA: TGTGCCAGTAGTGGCAGCCAAAACACTGAAGCTTTCTTT
D: NA; J: TRBJ2-1; V: TRBV9; size: NA; CDR3: CASSVGGGGYNEQFF; DNA: TGTGCCAGCAGCGTAGGTGGAGGAGGTTACAATGAGCAGTTCTTC
D: NA; J: TRBJ1-5; V: TRBV6-2/TRBV6-3; size: NA; CDR3: CASSSPFNQPQHF; DNA: TGTGCCAGCAGTTCACCTTTCAATCAGCCCCAGCATTTT
D: NA; J: TRBJ2-3; V: TRBV5-5; size: NA; CDR3: CASTPRRETDTQYF; DNA: TGTGCCAGCACCCCGAGAAGAGAGACAGATACGCAGTATTTT
D: NA; J: TRBJ1-2; V: TRBV14; size: NA; CDR3: CASSQGGWRGGYTF; DNA: TGTGCCAGCAGCCAAGGGGGTTGGAGAGGTGGCTACACCTTC
D: NA; J: TRBJ1-1; V: TRBV24-1; size: NA; CDR3: CATSDPNTEAFF; DNA: TGTGCCACCAGTGACCCGAACACTGAAGCTTTCTTT
D: TRBD1; J: TRBJ1-1; V: TRBV15; size: NA; CDR3: CATSRDWGQEEAFF; DNA: TGTGCCACCAGCAGAGATTGGGGACAGGAAGAAGCTTTCTTT